The T cell receptor (beta chain) described here comes from a study of T-cell memory formation after mild COVID-19. Study-wide context: Most TCR clusters belonged to a single donor. Regarding the study as a whole: Those CD4+ clones that contracted were mainly in CM and EM (CD8+ ones in EMRA).

Trimming cost V 6 bases and J 8 bases, with 23 bases left between them. The CDR3 spans 16 residues. Germline V gene sequence: CDR1 SGHVS, CDR2 FNYEAQ. This clonotype has a handful of counts. The antigen remains undetermined. Amplification by 5'RACE using constant-segment primers produced TCR alpha and TCR beta cDNA libraries that carried sample barcodes and UMIs. TCRdb itself ran the 5' RACE reads through MiXCR, one entry per CDR3 protein. The table lists more than 110,000 distinct CDR3 sequences, 11% to 15% of them singletons. The sequenced sample was PBMCs or a T cell subset sorted from them (not recorded which). This clonotype originated in an adult woman who had mild COVID-19 (a few samples of this study predate the infection). Cell type and time point are not known. The rearrangement uses TRBV7-6 and TRBJ2-1; TRBD1 or TRBD2 may be the D gene (5 bases each). CDR3 DNA sequence: TGTGCCAGCAGTTCTGAGGGACCCCCCCCAATCGATGAGCAGTTCTTC. It encodes CASSSEGPPPIDEQFF. The full variable domain, in which reference TRBV7-6 and TRBJ2-1 provide the parts outside the CDR3, is GAGVSQSPRYKVTKRGQDVALRCDPISGHVSLYWYRQALGQGPEFLTYFNYEAQQDKSGLPNDRFSAERPEGSISTLTIQRTEQRDSAMYRCASSSEGPPPIDEQFFGPGTRLTVL.